The 9 T cell receptor beta chains reported below all come from one sample, sequenced in a study of spatial heterogeneity in lung cancer. TCRdb re-called the 5' RACE reads through MiXCR, storing one row per CDR3 protein. The sample lists about 41,000 distinct CDR3 sequences; about 10% were seen once. Sample time point: sample taken at primary tumor resection. Unsorted whole RNA samples from tumor, nontumor lung or frozen PBMC were sequenced. The sample here was PBMCs, taken at surgery. The receptors stem from a female donor with early-stage non-small cell lung cancer.

Worth noting for this clonotype: Since a much larger clone is just one base distant, this may be a read error. The chain recombines TRBV20-1 with TRBJ1-3; D gene unclear. The germline CDR1 and CDR2 sequences are DFQATT and SNEGSKA (reference sequence). The CDR3 is 12 residues long. CDR3 amino acids: CSARGPGNTLYF. DNA of the CDR3: TGCAGTGCTAGAGGCCCTGGAAACACCTTATATTTT.

The chain recombines TRBV6-2 or TRBV6-3 with TRBJ2-1, with D uncertain. The CDR3 has 15 residues. Germline V gives CDR1 MNHEY, CDR2 SVGEGT. V lost 3 bases and J lost 2, with 11 bases in between. The CDR3 DNA reads as TGTGCCAGCAGTTATCCGGGTTCCCCCTACAATGAGCAGTTCTTC. As protein: CASSYPGSPYNEQFF.

The gene calls are TRBV21-1 and TRBJ1-5; the table calls TRBD1, which could not be checked here. TRBV21-1 is an annotated pseudogene. This CDR3 comprises 15 residues. CDR3 protein: CASSNAGQDTRPQHF. The DNA for the CDR3 is TGTGCCAGCAGCAATGCGGGGCAGGACACAAGGCCCCAGCATTTT.

The rearrangement links TRBV18 to TRBJ2-1; D might be TRBD2 (6 bases). CDR1 is KGHSH and CDR2 is LQKENI in the germline V gene. This CDR3 spans 15 amino acids. V was shortened by 2 bases and J by 6 bases, with 14 bases between the two germline ends. CDR3 loop: CASSPGAGSVNEQFF. CDR3 bases: TGTGCCAGCTCACCAGGGGCGGGGTCAGTCAATGAGCAGTTCTTC. The complete variable domain, with remaining parts taken from reference TRBV18 and TRBJ2-1, reads NAGVMQNPRHLVRRRGQEARLRCSPMKGHSHVYWYRQLPEEGLKFMVYLQKENIIDESGMPKERFSAEFPKEGPSILRIQQVVRGDSAAYFCASSPGAGSVNEQFFGPGTRLTVL.

In its sample, this clonotype was seen a few times. V and J are TRBV9 and TRBJ2-3; D unresolved. The CDR3 is 12 residues long. The V end was cut by 1 base, the J end by 6 bases, with 6 bases between. The germline V gene encodes CDR1 SGDLS and CDR2 YYNGEE. The chain's CDR3 is CASSVSSDTQYF. The CDR3 DNA follows: TGTGCCAGCAGCGTATCCTCTGATACGCAGTATTTT.

This chain uses TRBV5-6 with TRBJ2-1; perhaps D is TRBD1 or TRBD2 (6 bases each). The germline V gene encodes CDR1 SGHDT and CDR2 YYEEEE. CDR3 length: 15 residues. V was pared by 7 bases and J by 5 bases, with 19 bases between. The CDR3 DNA sequence: TGTGCCAGCGAGGAGGGGGGCGCAGGTCACAATGAGCAGTTCTTC. It is translated as CASEEGGAGHNEQFF.

The V gene is TRBV7-2, the J gene TRBJ1-4, with unresolved D. V was trimmed by 3 bases and J by 4 bases, leaving 12 bases between them. Per germline, CDR1 SGHTA and CDR2 FQGNSA. The CDR3 has 15 amino acids. CDR3 bases: TGTGCCAGCAGCTTCGGCGGGCAGCTTAATGAAAAACTGTTTTTT. Its translation: CASSFGGQLNEKLFF. Filled out from reference TRBV7-2 and TRBJ1-4, the complete variable domain reads GAGVSQSPSNKVTEKGKDVELRCDPISGHTALYWYRQSLGQGLEFLIYFQGNSAPDKSGLPSDRFSAERTGGSVSTLTIQRTQQEDSAVYLCASSFGGQLNEKLFFGSGTQLSVL.

In this sample, this clonotype turned up many times. This chain connects TRBV6-2 or TRBV6-3 to TRBJ2-7, with D uncertain. V dropped 2 bases and J dropped 2 bases, with 10 bases sitting between them. CDR1 is MNHEY, CDR2 SVGEGT, per germline. The CDR3 is made up of 14 amino acids. This CDR3 reads CASSYPDVTYEQYF. The DNA of the CDR3 is TGTGCCAGCAGTTACCCGGACGTTACCTACGAGCAGTACTTC.

The genes are TRBV20-1 and TRBJ1-1, with 8 bases matching TRBD1. This CDR3 comprises 18 residues. V lost 2 bases and J lost 1; bases outside the gene matches: 15. Germline CDR1 and CDR2: DFQATT and SNEGSKA (reference sequence). CDR3 coding DNA: TGCAGTGCTAGAATATTGAAATCTGGGACAGGTGGGAACACTGAAGCTTTCTTT. Its translation is CSARILKSGTGGNTEAFF.